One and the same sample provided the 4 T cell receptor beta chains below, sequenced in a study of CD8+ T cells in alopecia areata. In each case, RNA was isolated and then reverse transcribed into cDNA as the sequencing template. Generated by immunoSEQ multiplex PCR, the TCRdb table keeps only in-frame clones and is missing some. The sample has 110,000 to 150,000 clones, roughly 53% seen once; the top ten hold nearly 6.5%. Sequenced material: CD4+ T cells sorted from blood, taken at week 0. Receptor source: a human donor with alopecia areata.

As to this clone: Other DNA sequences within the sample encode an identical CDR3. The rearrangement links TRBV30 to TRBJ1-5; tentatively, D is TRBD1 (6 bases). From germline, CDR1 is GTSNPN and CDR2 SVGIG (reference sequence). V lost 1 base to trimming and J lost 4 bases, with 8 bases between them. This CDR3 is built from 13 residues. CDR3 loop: CAWSGTENQPQHF. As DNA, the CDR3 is TGTGCCTGGAGTGGGACAGAAAATCAGCCCCAGCATTTT.

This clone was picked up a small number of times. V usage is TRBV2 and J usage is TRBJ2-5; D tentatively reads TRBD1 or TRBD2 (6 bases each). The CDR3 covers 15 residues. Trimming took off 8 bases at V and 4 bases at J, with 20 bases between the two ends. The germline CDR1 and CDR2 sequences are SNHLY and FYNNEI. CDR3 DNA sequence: TGTGCCAGCTTAGCGGTGCCACAGGGCCGAGAGACCCAGTACTTC. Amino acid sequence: CASLAVPQGRETQYF.

In DNA, the CDR3 is TGTGCCTGGGCCACCGGGATTTTATACGAGCAGTACTTC. Translation: CAWATGILYEQYF. The chain links TRBV30 to TRBJ2-7, with D possibly matching TRBD2 (5 bases). The CDR3 is 13 amino acids. V lost 5 bases, J lost 4 bases, and 15 bases lay in between. Germline CDR1 and CDR2: GTSNPN and SVGIG (reference sequence).

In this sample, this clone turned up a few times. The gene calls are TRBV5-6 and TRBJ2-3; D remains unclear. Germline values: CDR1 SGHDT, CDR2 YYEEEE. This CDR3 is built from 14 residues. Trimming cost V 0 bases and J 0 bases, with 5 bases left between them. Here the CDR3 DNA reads TGTGCCAGCAGCTTGGTTTCTAGCACAGATACGCAGTATTTT. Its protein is CASSLVSSTDTQYF.